These T cell receptor beta chains were read from a single sample in a study of blood T cell repertoires in COVID-19. Repertoires were generated with immunoSEQ multiplex PCR, while TCRdb's copy carries only in-frame clones and drops some. The sample lists over 100,000 clones; approximately 88% were seen once. The sample taken for sequencing was peripheral blood. Receptors originate from a man aged 45-60 years with acute or convalescent COVID-19. Both conserved end residues are part of each CDR3. The order of the fields is CDR3 protein, CDR3 DNA, V gene, D gene, J gene, clone size. A D gene is named only where the DNA matches it firmly. Expanded clones get a size class; other rows say once, few or many, or leave the size out.

cdr3_aa: CASRNRMNTEAFF
cdr3_nt: TGTGCCAGCAGGAACAGGATGAACACTGAAGCTTTCTTT
v_call: TRBV2
d_call: -
j_call: TRBJ1-1
clone_size: -

cdr3_aa: CAAGRSSSYNEQFF
cdr3_nt: TGTGCCGCGGGGCGGTCTAGCTCCTACAATGAGCAGTTCTTC
v_call: TRBV6-5
d_call: -
j_call: TRBJ2-1
clone_size: -

cdr3_aa: CASSPTRSGRSYNEQFF
cdr3_nt: TGTGCCAGTAGTCCGACCAGGAGCGGGAGGTCCTACAATGAGCAGTTCTTC
v_call: TRBV19
d_call: TRBD2
j_call: TRBJ2-1
clone_size: -

cdr3_aa: CSVGTGGYNQPQHF
cdr3_nt: TGCAGCGTTGGAACAGGGGGTTACAATCAGCCCCAGCATTTT
v_call: TRBV29-1
d_call: TRBD1
j_call: TRBJ1-5
clone_size: -

cdr3_aa: CAWSAGGSYGYTF
cdr3_nt: TGTGCCTGGAGTGCGGGGGGGAGCTATGGCTACACCTTC
v_call: TRBV30
d_call: -
j_call: TRBJ1-2
clone_size: -

cdr3_aa: CASSLKRGLWNSPLHF
cdr3_nt: TGTGCCAGCAGTTTAAAGAGAGGTTTGTGGAATTCACCCCTCCACTTT
v_call: TRBV28
d_call: -
j_call: TRBJ1-6
clone_size: once

cdr3_aa: CASSRLAGGDTGELFF
cdr3_nt: TGTGCCAGCAGCAGACTAGCGGGGGGCGACACCGGGGAGCTGTTTTTT
v_call: TRBV11-1
d_call: TRBD2
j_call: TRBJ2-2
clone_size: -

cdr3_aa: CAGGRRGTTEAFF
cdr3_nt: TGTGCTGGAGGTCGGCGGGGTACCACTGAAGCTTTCTTT
v_call: TRBV30
d_call: -
j_call: TRBJ1-1
clone_size: -

cdr3_aa: CASSRGGFNEKLFF
cdr3_nt: TGTGCCAGCAGCCGTGGGGGGTTTAATGAAAAACTGTTTTTT
v_call: TRBV11-2
d_call: -
j_call: TRBJ1-4
clone_size: -

cdr3_aa: CASSIAPRGAYEQYF
cdr3_nt: TGTGCCAGTAGTATAGCCCCCAGGGGGGCCTACGAGCAGTACTTC
v_call: TRBV19
d_call: -
j_call: TRBJ2-7
clone_size: -

cdr3_aa: CASSPLGGYEQYF
cdr3_nt: TGTGCCAGCAGCCCCCTGGGGGGCTACGAGCAGTACTTC
v_call: TRBV6-2/TRBV6-3
d_call: -
j_call: TRBJ2-7
clone_size: -

cdr3_aa: CASSPPLAGAPDEQFF
cdr3_nt: TGTGCCAGCTCACCACCTCTAGCGGGGGCCCCTGATGAGCAGTTCTTC
v_call: TRBV18
d_call: TRBD2
j_call: TRBJ2-1
clone_size: many

cdr3_aa: CASSLDRRTGDNYGYTF
cdr3_nt: TGTGCCAGCAGCTTGGACAGAAGGACAGGGGATAACTATGGCTACACCTTC
v_call: TRBV5-6
d_call: TRBD1
j_call: TRBJ1-2
clone_size: -

cdr3_aa: CASSSDRAQAEAFF
cdr3_nt: TGCGCCAGCAGCTCGGACAGGGCCCAGGCTGAAGCTTTCTTT
v_call: TRBV5-1
d_call: TRBD1
j_call: TRBJ1-1
clone_size: -

cdr3_aa: CASSRPTGTEAFF
cdr3_nt: TGCGCCAGCAGCCGCCCGACCGGGACTGAAGCTTTCTTT
v_call: TRBV4-1
d_call: -
j_call: TRBJ1-1
clone_size: -